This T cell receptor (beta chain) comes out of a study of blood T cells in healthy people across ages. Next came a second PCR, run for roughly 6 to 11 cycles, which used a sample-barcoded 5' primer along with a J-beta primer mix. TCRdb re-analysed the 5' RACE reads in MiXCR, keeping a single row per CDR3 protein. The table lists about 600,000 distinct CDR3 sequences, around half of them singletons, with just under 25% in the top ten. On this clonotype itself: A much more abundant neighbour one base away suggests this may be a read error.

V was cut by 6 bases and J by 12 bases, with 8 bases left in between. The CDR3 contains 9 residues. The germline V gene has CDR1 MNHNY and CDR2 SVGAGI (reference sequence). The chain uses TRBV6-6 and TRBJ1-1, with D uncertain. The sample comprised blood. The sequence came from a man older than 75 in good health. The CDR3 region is CASSPETFF. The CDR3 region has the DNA TGTGCCAGCAGCCCTGAGACTTTCTTT.